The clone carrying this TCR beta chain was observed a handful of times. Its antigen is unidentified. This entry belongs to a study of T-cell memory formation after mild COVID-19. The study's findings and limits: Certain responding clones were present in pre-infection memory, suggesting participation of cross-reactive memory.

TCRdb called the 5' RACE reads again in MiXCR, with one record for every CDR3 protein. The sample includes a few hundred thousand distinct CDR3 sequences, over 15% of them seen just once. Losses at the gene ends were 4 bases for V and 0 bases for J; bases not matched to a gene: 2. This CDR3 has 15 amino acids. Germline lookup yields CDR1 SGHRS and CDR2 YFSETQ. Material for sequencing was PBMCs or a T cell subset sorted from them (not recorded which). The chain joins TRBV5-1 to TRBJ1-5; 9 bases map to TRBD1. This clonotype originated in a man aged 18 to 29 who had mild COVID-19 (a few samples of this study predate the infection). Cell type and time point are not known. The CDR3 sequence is CASSMTGGSNQPQHF. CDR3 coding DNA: TGCGCCAGCAGCATGACAGGGGGTAGCAATCAGCCCCAGCATTTT.